The present TCR beta chain was sequenced within a study of blood T cell repertoires in COVID-19 (TCRdb year 2020). The study in broad terms: Collaborator samples came from the United States, Italy and Spain and covered acute and convalescent phases of COVID-19. The sample metadata nearly always contained a de-identified subject ID, COVID-19 status, age in years and sex. The dataset comprised deeply sampled blood TCRbeta repertoires from subjects exposed to, actively infected with, or recovered from COVID-19. The samples were drawn from the first 160 participants of the ongoing ImmuneRACE study and from roughly 1,300 subjects provided by 6 global collaborators. The repertoires were released in a freely available public database intended as a resource for research on the immune response to SARS-CoV-2. Where available, HLA class I and class II types were taken from metadata supplied by the sample provider and were not determined by assay-based typing. The material from the prospective study consisted of cDNA or gDNA derived from T cells, B-cell-depleted T cells, or PBMCs.

Concerning this clone: Its antigen target is currently unknown. No much larger clonotype is one base removed from it; base qualities were not supplied.

General conclusions and limits of the study: How much clinical and demographic metadata was included differed by source and by participant, and the metadata was provided uncurated.

Participants in the prospective study were aged 18 to 89 years, lived in 24 United States geographic areas, and enrolled through a virtual design. In the prospective study, participants were assigned to cohorts based on the clinical history participants reported in a screening survey and a study questionnaire. Recovered participants in ImmuneRACE Cohort 3 were defined by two consecutive negative NP/OP PCR tests, clearance by a healthcare professional, or resolution of symptoms. In the prospective study, mobile phlebotomists collected whole blood, serum and a nasopharyngeal or oropharyngeal swab from each participant. Prospective study participants could optionally give additional blood draws and questionnaires over a roughly two-month period. Before DNA extraction, prospective study blood samples were shipped either frozen or at room temperature. The immunoSEQ Assay, a bias-controlled multiplex PCR, was used to amplify TCRbeta CDR3 regions from genomic DNA. The source study handled its data this way. Within the assay, amplification of reference gene primers was used to estimate how many nucleated cells each sample contained. Sequence reads were collapsed and filtered to measure the absolute abundance of every unique TCRbeta CDR3 rearrangement. For each sample, productive Simpson clonality was calculated as the square root of Simpson's diversity index across productive rearrangements. Here the immuneACCESS table is served through TCRdb, limited to in-frame sequences with V and J called. Missing clones are a known gap in these copies; in checked studies unresolved V genes cover under half, and the rest lacks a known reason. V and J calls and clone size are given by that table; D and trimming were obtained from the DNA. This sample has about 130,000 clones in its table, and about 79% of those were observed once. Around 8.4% of the sample belongs to the ten largest clones.

Reading the germline V gene gives CDR1 SQVTM and CDR2 ANQGSEA. Germline trimming amounts to 4 bases on V and 1 base on J, with 5 as the count of junction bases outside the gene matches. The CDR3 covers 14 residues, taking in both the cysteine and the phenylalanine. Of all the DNA, just the CDR3 is kept, 42 bases in frame from base 1. This clonotype was obtained from a man in his fifties who had recovered from COVID-19. Sequencing input: PBMCs or T cells enriched from blood (not recorded which). The chain is encoded by TRBV29-1 joined to TRBJ2-7; 9 of the junction bases match TRBD1. CDR3 protein: CSVGGTGSSYEQYF. DNA sequence: TGCAGCGTTGGTGGGACAGGGTCTTCCTACGAGCAGTACTTC.